These 14 T cell receptor beta chains originate from one sample sequenced in a study of cytomegalovirus exposure and HLA in healthy donors. Measured with immunoSEQ multiplex PCR; TCRdb has only the in-frame clones, and not every one. Of around 160,000 clones listed, 75% to 95% are singletons. The sequenced sample was PBMCs. The receptors derive from a woman between 18 and 29 years old in good health and CMV-seropositive.

V gene TRBV9 combines with J gene TRBJ2-5; maybe TRBD2 (7 bases). Germline assignment: CDR1 SGDLS and CDR2 YYNGEE. Trimming pared 0 bases from V and 0 bases from J, leaving 12 bases between. This CDR3 has 16 residues. The CDR3 DNA is TGTGCCAGCAGCGTAGGGCAGGGGACTAACCAAGAGACCCAGTACTTC. Translated, it gives CASSVGQGTNQETQYF.

The chain couples TRBV6-5 to TRBJ1-5, with D possibly being TRBD1 (5 bases). This CDR3 spans 15 amino acids. CDR1 is MNHEY and CDR2 is SVGAGI in the germline V gene. V was cut by 3 bases and J by 3 bases, with 12 bases left in between. In nucleotides, the CDR3 is TGTGCCAGCAGTTATAGTCGGGACTCCAATCAGCCCCAGCATTTT. The encoded protein is CASSYSRDSNQPQHF.

This chain joins TRBV28 and TRBJ1-4; D may be TRBD1 (5 bases). This CDR3 has 17 amino acids. V was cut by 2 bases and J by 4 bases, with 17 bases left in between. Germline V gene sequence: CDR1 MDHEN, CDR2 SYDVKM. The CDR3 DNA follows: TGTGCCAGCAGTTTAAGTGCTGGGCGGGGGGGTAATGAAAAACTGTTTTTT. Translating gives CASSLSAGRGGNEKLFF.

The chain couples TRBV30 to TRBJ1-2; the D gene is possibly TRBD1 (5 bases). V lost 1 base and J lost 3, with 12 bases in between. The CDR3 loop spans 14 amino acids. Germline V gene lookup returns CDR1 GTSNPN and CDR2 SVGIG (reference sequence). The CDR3 loop is CAWSGSGGDYGYTF. In DNA form, the CDR3 reads TGTGCCTGGAGTGGGAGTGGGGGGGACTATGGCTACACCTTC.

This sequence joins TRBV6-6 and TRBJ1-2; possibly TRBD1 for D (5 bases). V gave up 0 bases and J gave up 6 bases, with 14 bases separating them. The CDR3 length is 15 residues. CDR1 and CDR2 from the germline V gene are MNHNY and SVGAGI (reference sequence). The CDR3 DNA reads as TGTGCCAGCAGTTACTCAGGACGGAAAGGGGATGGCTACACCTTC. It encodes CASSYSGRKGDGYTF.

CDR3 protein: CASSRTGHTNYGYTF. CDR3 nucleotides: TGCGCCAGCAGCCGCACGGGACACACTAACTATGGCTACACCTTC. The chain employs TRBV4-3 and TRBJ1-2; the D gene is possibly TRBD1 (6 bases). The CDR3 contains 15 residues. V was shortened by 4 bases and J by 0 bases, with 12 bases between the two germline ends. Looked up from germline, CDR1 is LGHNA and CDR2 is YSLEER.

V and J are TRBV2 and TRBJ2-5, with 11 positions matching TRBD2. There are 16 residues in the CDR3. After removal of 8 bases from V and 5 bases from J, the junction contained 13 bases not matched to a gene. The V gene's germline CDR1 is SNHLY and CDR2 FYNNEI. The CDR3 sequence: CASAGTSGSGGETQYF. In nucleotides, the CDR3 is TGTGCCAGCGCAGGAACTAGCGGGAGTGGCGGGGAGACCCAGTACTTC.

This rearrangement joins TRBV5-6 to TRBJ2-7; weak D call: TRBD1 (5 bases). Trimming removed 2 bases from V and 5 bases from J, with 17 bases in between. The CDR3 has 15 amino acids. The germline V gene encodes CDR1 SGHDT and CDR2 YYEEEE. The CDR3 region is CASSFRWGGSHEQYF. The CDR3 nucleotides read TGTGCCAGCAGCTTTCGATGGGGCGGCAGCCACGAGCAGTACTTC.

The chain joins TRBV28 to TRBJ2-5; 7 bases agree with TRBD2. CDR1 and CDR2 from the germline V gene are MDHEN and SYDVKM. V dropped 5 bases and J dropped 1; count of bases not matched to a gene: 10. CDR3 length: 16 amino acids. The CDR3 coding sequence is TGTGCCAGCAGTCCCCTGAGCGGGAACCTCCAAGAGACCCAGTACTTC. It codes for CASSPLSGNLQETQYF.

The rearrangement links TRBV7-3 to TRBJ2-1; 8 bases match TRBD2. The V and J ends lost 4 bases and 9 bases, in that order; junction bases with no gene match: 11. CDR3 length equals 15 residues. Germline lookup yields CDR1 SGHTA and CDR2 FQGTGA. This CDR3 reads CASSSAGVKGGEQFF. The CDR3 coding sequence is TGTGCCAGCAGCTCAGCGGGAGTTAAAGGGGGTGAGCAGTTCTTC.

CDR3 nucleotide sequence: TGCAGCGTTGACGGGGTAGCGGGCTACTCCTACAATGAGCAGTTCTTC. Protein: CSVDGVAGYSYNEQFF. V and J are TRBV29-1 and TRBJ2-1, with 7 nucleotides matching TRBD2. The CDR3 runs 16 residues. Germline-derived CDR1 and CDR2 are SQVTM and ANQGSEA. The V gene end was trimmed by 3 bases and the J gene end by 0 bases; junction bases not matched to a gene: 8.

The chain links TRBV4-1 to TRBJ2-3, with D perhaps matching TRBD2 (6 bases). The CDR3 totals 14 residues. V was cut by 3 bases and J by 4 bases, with 11 bases left in between. CDR1 and CDR2 from the germline V gene are MGHRA and YSYEKL. DNA for the CDR3: TGCGCCAGCAGCCATCCCATAGCGGCAGATACGCAGTATTTT. Protein product: CASSHPIAADTQYF.

This clone has more than one count but fewer than ten. CDR3 DNA sequence: TGTGCCAGCTCATCGGACCGGGACTTACTCCAAGAGACCCAGTACTTC. It is translated as CASSSDRDLLQETQYF. The rearrangement joins TRBV18 to TRBJ2-5; TRBD2 is a possible D gene (6 bases). V was cut by 5 bases and J by 1 base, with 17 bases left in between. Germline V gene sequence: CDR1 KGHSH, CDR2 LQKENI. The CDR3 spans 16 residues.

This sequence joins TRBV4-1 and TRBJ2-7; perhaps TRBD2 as D (5 bases). There are 19 residues in the CDR3. Trimming stripped 5 bases from V and 2 bases from J, with 28 bases between. Germline V gives CDR1 MGHRA, CDR2 YSYEKL. The CDR3 region has the DNA TGCGCCAGCAGCGCCTGGACTTTTCTTCTGGCCCACCCCCCCTACGAGCAGTACTTC. Its translation: CASSAWTFLLAHPPYEQYF.